The entry below gives a single T cell receptor (beta chain) sequence along with its context. In germline, CDR1 is SGDLS, CDR2 YYNGEE. The CDR3 is made up of 16 amino acids. Losses at the gene ends were 3 bases for V and 1 base for J; bases not matched to a gene: 6. Primers included in the PCR were 60 Vbeta and 13 Jbeta primers. The data were produced by immunoSEQ multiplex PCR, yet TCRdb's version contains in-frame clones alone and is incomplete. This sample carries some 150,000 clones, about 80% of them seen once, and the ten largest clones take 5% to 7.5%. The source of the sample is a study of cytomegalovirus exposure and HLA in healthy donors.

This sequence was found in a woman aged 50 to 65 in good health and CMV-seropositive. The rearrangement uses TRBV9 and TRBJ2-2; 7 bases are a match to TRBD1. The sample taken for sequencing was PBMCs. The CDR3 DNA reads as TGTGCCAGCAGCGCCAGGGGGACGGGGAACACCGGGGAGCTGTTTTTT. This encodes CASSARGTGNTGELFF.